The clone carrying this TCR beta chain was recorded a few times. The entry originates in a study of CD4 T cell repertoires in COVID-19. Donors had recovered from mild-to-severe COVID-19. TCRdb keeps only in-frame clones here, not all; method: immunoSEQ multiplex PCR. The sample lists about 75,000 clones, 83% occurring once. V was clipped by 9 bases and J by 7 bases, with 18 bases between them. The CDR3 spans 13 residues. Germline V gene data show CDR1 as LNHDA and CDR2 as SQIVND (reference sequence). This specimen was CD4+ T cells from peripheral blood, taken after recovery from COVID-19. The receptor comes from a human donor who had COVID-19. V and J are TRBV19 and TRBJ2-5, with D unclear. In DNA form, the CDR3 reads TGTGCCAGCTCGGTATTGGGCACGGGGACCCAGTACTTC. This translates into CASSVLGTGTQYF.